Each of the 25 T cell receptor beta chains below was sequenced from the same sample in a study of OX40 agonist ivuxolimab in advanced cancers. The protocol was immunoSEQ multiplex PCR, while the TCRdb copy is restricted to in-frame clones and leaves out a portion. Here the sample spans fewer than 70,000 clones, roughly 82% being singletons. Sequencing used CD4+ or CD8+ T cells sorted from blood, obtained in a trial of the OX40 agonist ivuxolimab. These receptors all stem from an adult with an advanced solid tumor such as melanoma, head and neck, liver or kidney cancer.

This chain uses TRBV5-1 with TRBJ2-1, with TRBD2 matching over 15 bases. V shed 5 bases, J shed 4 bases, and the junction held 13 bases outside the gene matches. This CDR3 spans 19 amino acids. Germline loops: CDR1 SGHRS, CDR2 YFSETQ. Here the CDR3 DNA reads TGCGCCAGCAGGACAGGACTAGCGGGGGGGCAACTCCTTTACAATGAGCAGTTCTTC. This codes for CASRTGLAGGQLLYNEQFF.

The chain has TRBV27 and TRBJ1-1, with 7 positions matching TRBD1. The CDR3 is 14 residues long. V shed 3 bases, J shed 6 bases, and the junction held 7 bases outside the gene matches. The germline CDR1 and CDR2 sequences are MNHEY and SMNVEV (reference sequence). The CDR3 sequence: CASSFQGGWSEAFF. The CDR3 nucleotides are TGTGCCAGCAGTTTCCAGGGGGGCTGGTCTGAAGCTTTCTTT.

This clone turned up a few times. The chain carries TRBV9 and TRBJ2-3; D call uncertain. Per germline, CDR1 SGDLS and CDR2 YYNGEE. This CDR3 is built from 13 residues. Trimming cost V 4 bases and J 6 bases, with 12 bases left between them. Here the CDR3 reads CASSPGPSDTQYF. DNA for the CDR3: TGTGCCAGCAGCCCCGGTCCTTCCGATACGCAGTATTTT.

The V and J genes are TRBV27 and TRBJ1-4; D is possibly TRBD1 (5 bases). V lost 8 bases and J lost 8, with 18 bases in between. The CDR3 spans 14 residues. Germline lookup yields CDR1 MNHEY and CDR2 SMNVEV (reference sequence). The CDR3 DNA reads TGTGCCAGCCGCCCCGGGGGGACGGGGGAAAAACTGTTTTTT. Protein: CASRPGGTGEKLFF.

The J gene is TRBJ2-5, the V gene TRBV18; no definite D call. The CDR3 runs 16 residues. The germline V gene encodes CDR1 KGHSH and CDR2 LQKENI. Trimming took 2 bases from V and 0 from J, leaving 13 bases between them. The CDR3 region is CASSPSAIGYQETQYF. In DNA, the CDR3 is TGTGCCAGCTCACCATCGGCTATTGGGTACCAAGAGACCCAGTACTTC.

The chain carries TRBV5-1 and TRBJ1-1, with D possibly being TRBD1 (6 bases). This CDR3 is 13 amino acids long. V dropped 0 bases and J dropped 5 bases, with 8 bases sitting between them. Looked up from germline, CDR1 is SGHRS and CDR2 is YFSETQ. In DNA form, the CDR3 reads TGCGCCAGCAGCTTGGGAGGGGGGACTGAAGCTTTCTTT. Its translation: CASSLGGGTEAFF.

The genes are TRBV4-2 and TRBJ2-1; 8 positions match TRBD2. CDR1 and CDR2 from the germline V gene are LGHNA and YNFKEQ. V was clipped by 0 bases and J by 4 bases; unmatched bases: 8. The CDR3 runs 17 residues. The CDR3 reads CASSQDLRGGFYNEQFF. The CDR3, as DNA: TGTGCCAGCAGCCAAGATTTACGGGGGGGCTTTTACAATGAGCAGTTCTTC.

J is TRBJ2-5 and V is TRBV7-9; 8 bases are a match to TRBD2. V shed 7 bases, J shed 2 bases, and the junction held 6 bases outside the gene matches. The CDR3 length is 14 residues. Per germline, CDR1 SEHNR and CDR2 FQNEAQ (reference sequence). The CDR3 DNA follows: TGTGCCAGCACCGGGGGGGACTCACAAGAGACCCAGTACTTC. Amino acid sequence: CASTGGDSQETQYF.

The chain joins TRBV28 to TRBJ1-2; a possible D gene is TRBD1 (6 bases). Germline V lookup: CDR1 MDHEN, CDR2 SYDVKM. This CDR3 has 15 residues. V was pared by 1 base and J by 5 bases, with 14 bases between. In nucleotides, the CDR3 is TGTGCCAGCAGTTTATCTAGGGGGAGGTTGTATGGCTACACCTTC. Its translation: CASSLSRGRLYGYTF.

The chain uses TRBV9 and TRBJ2-1, with 14 bases aligning to TRBD2. V dropped 2 bases and J dropped 9; count of bases not matched to a gene: 7. The V gene's germline CDR1 is SGDLS and CDR2 YYNGEE. There are 16 residues in the CDR3. In DNA form, the CDR3 reads TGTGCCAGCAGCGTGAGGGGGACTAGCGGGGGAACTGAGCAGTTCTTC. Translation gives CASSVRGTSGGTEQFF.

In DNA, the CDR3 is TGTGCCAGCAGTGATTACCCAGGACAGGGGTTGTATTGGGAAAAACTGTTTTTT. Translation gives CASSDYPGQGLYWEKLFF. The chain links TRBV6-1 to TRBJ1-4, with 9 bases identical to TRBD1. With 3 bases clipped from V and 8 bases from J, the junction kept 16 bases outside the gene matches. The germline gives CDR1 MNHNS, CDR2 SASEGT. The CDR3 runs to 18 residues.

The chain combines TRBV10-3 with TRBJ2-3, with D uncertain. Germline lookup yields CDR1 ENHRY and CDR2 SYGVKD. Deletions cut 4 bases from V and 3 bases from J, with 2 bases between. This CDR3 has 11 amino acids. The CDR3 sequence is CAISGTDTQYF. As DNA, the CDR3 is TGTGCCATCAGTGGGACAGATACGCAGTATTTT.

The V and J genes are TRBV19 and TRBJ2-3, with 11 bases fitting TRBD1. With V trimmed by 3 bases and J by 6 bases, 2 bases remained unmatched. The germline V gene encodes CDR1 LNHDA and CDR2 SQIVND (reference sequence). There are 14 residues in the CDR3. This CDR3 reads CASSMGQGVDTQYF. Written as DNA, the CDR3 is TGTGCCAGTAGTATGGGACAGGGGGTTGATACGCAGTATTTT.

The table lists this clone with a few counts. The rearrangement uses TRBV7-2 and TRBJ2-7; 9 nucleotides match TRBD1. J lost 2 bases, V lost 2 bases, and 1 base had no gene match. The CDR3 length is 14 residues. Germline values: CDR1 SGHTA, CDR2 FQGNSA. The CDR3 sequence: CASSLNRGPYEQYF. The CDR3 DNA follows: TGTGCCAGCAGCTTAAACAGGGGGCCCTACGAGCAGTACTTC.

This clone was picked up one time. J is TRBJ2-3 and V is TRBV2, with unresolved D. CDR1 is SNHLY and CDR2 is FYNNEI in the germline V gene. V lost 3 bases, J lost 2 bases, and 6 bases lay in between. CDR3 length: 13 residues. CDR3 sequence: CASSDGSTDTQYF. The CDR3 nucleotides are TGTGCCAGCAGTGACGGATCCACAGATACGCAGTATTTT.

V gene TRBV7-2 combines with J gene TRBJ2-5; TRBD1 matches 9 bases. The V segment lost 2 bases and the J segment 6 bases; nucleotides outside the gene matches: 10. Germline V gives CDR1 SGHTA, CDR2 FQGNSA. The CDR3 extends over 16 amino acids. CDR3 sequence (DNA): TGTGCCAGCAGCTTACTTCCGGGACAGGGAAGACAGACCCAGTACTTC. Translated, it gives CASSLLPGQGRQTQYF.

The chain employs TRBV28 and TRBJ2-2; TRBD1 or TRBD2 may be the D gene (5 bases each). This CDR3 contains 15 residues. The germline CDR1 and CDR2 sequences are MDHEN and SYDVKM. Trimming left V 8 bases short and J 2 bases short, with 15 bases between. In DNA form, the CDR3 reads TGTGCCAGCCGCCGGGGCAGTCTTAACACCGGGGAGCTGTTTTTT. The encoded protein is CASRRGSLNTGELFF.

This chain links TRBV5-1 with TRBJ2-3; D unresolved. This CDR3 is 11 amino acids long. The germline CDR1 and CDR2 sequences are SGHRS and YFSETQ. The V and J ends lost 3 bases and 3 bases respectively, with 2 bases between them. In DNA form, the CDR3 reads TGCGCCAGCAGCTATACAGATACGCAGTATTTT. Protein sequence: CASSYTDTQYF.

The chain recombines TRBV7-9 with TRBJ1-5; TRBD1 matches at 8 bases. This CDR3 has 16 amino acids. After removal of 5 bases from V and 11 bases from J, the junction contained 17 bases not matched to a gene. Germline lookup yields CDR1 SEHNR and CDR2 FQNEAQ (reference sequence). The CDR3 is CASSQTQGARSGSQHF. In DNA, the CDR3 is TGTGCCAGCAGCCAAACCCAGGGGGCTAGGTCGGGGTCCCAGCATTTT.

The chain links TRBV19 to TRBJ2-3; no reliable D call. Trimming took off 3 bases at V and 5 bases at J, with 12 bases between the two ends. This CDR3 has 14 amino acids. The V gene's germline CDR1 is LNHDA and CDR2 SQIVND (reference sequence). CDR3 sequence: CASSMVGRGDTQYF. CDR3 sequence (DNA): TGTGCCAGTAGTATGGTTGGCCGAGGAGATACGCAGTATTTT.

The chain recombines TRBV6-5 with TRBJ1-2; a possible D gene is TRBD1 (6 bases). CDR1 MNHEY and CDR2 SVGAGI come from the germline V gene. CDR3 size: 16 residues. V lost 0 bases and J lost 9, with 20 bases in between. The DNA for the CDR3 is TGTGCCAGCAGTTACTCTAGGCAGGGGCTTCGGAAAAGCTACACCTTC. This encodes CASSYSRQGLRKSYTF.

The chain links TRBV19 to TRBJ2-7; 7 bases map to TRBD1. Germline lookup yields CDR1 LNHDA and CDR2 SQIVND (reference sequence). J lost 5 bases, V lost 1 base, and 8 bases had no gene match. The CDR3 covers 15 residues. CDR3 loop: CASSIGTGETHEQYF. CDR3 nucleotide sequence: TGTGCCAGTAGTATAGGAACAGGGGAAACCCACGAGCAGTACTTC.

The V and J genes are TRBV6-5 and TRBJ1-6, with D hard to call. Germline V gives CDR1 MNHEY, CDR2 SVGAGI. CDR3 size: 16 residues. V lost 4 bases to trimming and J lost 0 bases, with 10 bases between them. The DNA of the CDR3 is TGTGCCAGCAGTTTACTGAGGAGCTCCTATAATTCACCCCTCCACTTT. This codes for CASSLLRSSYNSPLHF.

The V call is TRBV5-5, the J call TRBJ1-4, with 8 bases matching TRBD1. The CDR3 extends over 15 amino acids. Germline CDR1 and CDR2: SGHKS and YYEKEE (reference sequence). J was trimmed by 4 bases and V by 2 bases; bases with no gene match: 4. The CDR3 loop reads CASSFAGQVNEKLFF. The CDR3 DNA reads TGTGCCAGCAGCTTCGCGGGACAGGTTAATGAAAAACTGTTTTTT.

The chain has TRBV7-8 and TRBJ1-3; 7 positions match TRBD1. V gave up 2 bases and J gave up 3 bases; unmatched junction bases: 4. The CDR3 spans 15 residues. Germline values: CDR1 SGHVS, CDR2 FQNEAQ. The CDR3 reads CASSLRGQVGNTIYF. Written as DNA, the CDR3 is TGTGCCAGCAGCTTACGAGGACAGGTTGGAAACACCATATATTTT. The full variable domain, completed using reference TRBV7-8 and TRBJ1-3, is GAGVSQSPRYKVAKRGQDVALRCDPISGHVSLFWYQQALGQGPEFLTYFQNEAQLDKSGLPSDRFFAERPEGSVSTLKIQRTQQEDSAVYLCASSLRGQVGNTIYFGEGSWLTVV.